The clone carrying this TCR beta chain was observed at least ten times. These data come from a study of T-cell reconstitution after alpha-beta-depleted transplantation in children. TCRbeta library construction was performed incorporating unique molecular identifiers. Each CDR3 protein is one row after TCRdb ran MiXCR on the PCR reads. The repertoire holds about 610,000 distinct CDR3 sequences, more than 9% seen once, with around 4% in the top ten. Trimming stripped 2 bases from V and 10 bases from J, with 12 bases between. This CDR3 has 13 amino acids. Looked up from germline, CDR1 is KGHSH and CDR2 is LQKENI.

The clonotype was recovered from a human donor who donated a stem cell graft to a child with acute myeloid leukemia. The specimen comprised PBMCs from the stem cell graft donor, sampled from the stem cell graft. The V gene is TRBV18, the J gene TRBJ2-1, with D unclear. The CDR3 loop is CASSPAPGREQFF. Here the CDR3 DNA reads TGTGCCAGCTCACCAGCGCCGGGCCGCGAGCAGTTCTTC.